This TCR beta chain was found in a study of blood T cell repertoires in COVID-19. CDR3 length: 17 amino acids. V lost 4 bases and J lost 3; bases outside the gene matches: 14. Germline V gene sequence: CDR1 SGHRS, CDR2 YFSETQ. Method: immunoSEQ multiplex PCR; TCRdb's copy keeps in-frame clones and lacks some. This table holds under 300,000 clones, roughly 80% found once. The sample taken for sequencing was peripheral blood. This chain joins TRBV5-1 and TRBJ2-3; 7 bases map to TRBD2. The TCR comes from a woman under 30 with acute or convalescent COVID-19. CDR3 DNA: TGCGCCAGCAGCCAACCGGGGGGTGTCAAGGGGACAGATACGCAGTATTTT. Translating gives CASSQPGGVKGTDTQYF.